These T cell receptor beta chains were read from a single sample in a study of blood T cell repertoires in COVID-19. Only in-frame clones appear in the TCRdb table, and some are missing; sequencing was by immunoSEQ multiplex PCR. The sample shows about 210,000 clones, less than 85% of them seen only once. Sequencing was done on a sample of peripheral blood. These receptor sequences come from a woman of 80 years or more with COVID-19, enrolled during active disease. The CDR3 runs from the conserved cysteine through the conserved F or W. D genes are given only for firm matches. Rows give clone size only sometimes, using once, few, many, or a class for an expanded clone.

j_call,v_call,d_call,clone_size,cdr3_nt,cdr3_aa
TRBJ2-7,TRBV14,TRBD1,.,TGTGCCAGCAGCCCACCGGGACAGTATAGGGAGCAGTACTTC,CASSPPGQYREQYF
TRBJ2-1,TRBV19,.,.,TGTGCCAGTAGCCGACAGGGTTTTGGCGGGGCCGCGGGGAATGAGCAGTTCTTC,CASSRQGFGGAAGNEQFF
TRBJ1-4,TRBV4-1,.,.,TGCGCCAGCAGCCAAGATGTAACGGTCGGAAAACTGTTTTTT,CASSQDVTVGKLFF
TRBJ2-5,TRBV6-6,TRBD2,.,TGTGCCAGCAGTTTTTCTAGCGGGAGAGAGACCCAGTACTTC,CASSFSSGRETQYF
TRBJ1-1,TRBV5-1,.,.,TGCGCCAGCAAGGGGGAGCCTATGAACACTGAAGCTTTCTTT,CASKGEPMNTEAFF
TRBJ2-7,TRBV3-1/TRBV3-2,.,.,TGTGCCAGCAGCCAAGTCAGGGATGAGCAGTACTTC,CASSQVRDEQYF
TRBJ1-1,TRBV7-9,.,.,TGTGCCAGCAGCTCCCGTAGGGCGGAGGACACTGAAGCTTTCTTT,CASSSRRAEDTEAFF
TRBJ2-7,TRBV4-1,.,.,TGCGCCAGCAGCCTTCAGGGGAGCGGGGTCTACGAGCAGTACTTC,CASSLQGSGVYEQYF
TRBJ2-1,TRBV28,.,once,TGTGCCAGCAGTGCCCACTCCATAGGGGCCTACAATGAGCAGTTCTTC,CASSAHSIGAYNEQFF
TRBJ1-5,TRBV28,.,.,TGTGCCAGCTCTCCCGGAGGACCTAATCAGCCCCAGCATTTT,CASSPGGPNQPQHF
TRBJ1-5,TRBV6-5,.,.,TGTGCCAGCAGTTACGATCAGGGGAAGAGGGAACCCCAGCATTTT,CASSYDQGKREPQHF
TRBJ2-1,TRBV7-3,TRBD1,.,TGTGCCAGCAGCTTATTTTCCCCGGGACAGATAAACAATGAGCAGTTCTTC,CASSLFSPGQINNEQFF
TRBJ1-1,TRBV28,.,.,TGTGCCAGCACTAGACGGAGGACTGAAGCTTTCTTT,CASTRRRTEAFF
TRBJ1-5,TRBV25-1,TRBD1,few,TGTGCCAGCAGCCTCTCAGGGACAGCTGATCAGCCCCAGCATTTT,CASSLSGTADQPQHF
TRBJ1-6,TRBV5-1,.,once,TGCGCCAGCAGCTTGAGATCGACGGAGGCCGGTTTGAGATCCTATAATTCACCCCTCCACTTT,CASSLRSTEAGLRSYNSPLHF
TRBJ2-7,TRBV5-1,TRBD2,.,TGCGCCAGCAGCCCCGGACTAGCGGCCTACGAGCAGTACTTC,CASSPGLAAYEQYF
TRBJ1-2,TRBV2,TRBD1,.,TGTGCCAGCAGTGAAATCGGTCCAGGGGGTTATGGCTACACCTTC,CASSEIGPGGYGYTF
TRBJ1-1,TRBV19,.,.,TGTGCCAGTAGTACGGCGGGGTATCGCACTGAAGCTTTCTTT,CASSTAGYRTEAFF
TRBJ2-2,TRBV27,.,.,TGTGCCAGCACCCCCACCCCGCTCGGGGGGGAGCTGTTTTTT,CASTPTPLGGELFF
TRBJ1-1,TRBV4-2,.,.,TGTGCCAGCAGCCGCTTTTCGGTGGCGGACACTGAAGCTTTCTTT,CASSRFSVADTEAFF
TRBJ2-2,TRBV14,.,once,TGTGCCAGCAGCCCAGGGCTAAGGGTCGGGGAGCTGTTTTTT,CASSPGLRVGELFF
TRBJ2-7,TRBV28,.,.,TGTGCCAGCAGTAGCCCGAGCTACGAGCAGTACTTC,CASSSPSYEQYF
TRBJ1-3,TRBV18,TRBD1,.,TGTGCCAGCTCACCCCTCAGGCCGGACAGGGCCCGGGTTGGAAACACCATATATTTT,CASSPLRPDRARVGNTIYF
TRBJ2-1,TRBV10-3,.,.,TGTGCCATCAGGGTAAATGACGGGAGCTCCTACAATGAGCAGTTCTTC,CAIRVNDGSSYNEQFF
TRBJ2-3,TRBV10-3,.,.,TGTGCCATCCAGGGGGGTATCACAGATACGCAGTATTTT,CAIQGGITDTQYF
TRBJ1-2,TRBV28,.,.,TGTGCCAGCACCCCCCCTCCAGCAGGGGCTTATGGCTACACCTTC,CASTPPPAGAYGYTF
TRBJ2-3,TRBV5-1,TRBD1,.,TGCGCCAGCAGCTTAGGGACAGGCGGCACAGATACGCAGTATTTT,CASSLGTGGTDTQYF
TRBJ1-2,TRBV6-2/TRBV6-3,TRBD1,.,TGTGCCAGCAGTCTTCCCCCCGGGACAGGGAGCGGCTACACCTTC,CASSLPPGTGSGYTF
TRBJ1-4,TRBV25-1,.,.,TGTGCCAGCAGTGACCCCTCGAGGCTAGATGAAAAACTGTTTTTT,CASSDPSRLDEKLFF
TRBJ2-3,TRBV24-1,TRBD2,.,TGTGCCACCAGTGACTCTCAAGCGGGGAATACGCAGTATTTT,CATSDSQAGNTQYF
TRBJ1-2,TRBV11-3,.,.,TGTGCCAGCAGCTTAGTCGGGGGTGATGGCTACACCTTC,CASSLVGGDGYTF
TRBJ1-4,TRBV3-1/TRBV3-2,TRBD1,.,TGTGCCAGCAGCCAACTAGGGACAGGGGACGAAAAACTGTTTTTT,CASSQLGTGDEKLFF
TRBJ1-1,TRBV15,.,.,TGTGCCACCAGCAGAGACAGGGGATTAGGCACTGAAGCTTTCTTT,CATSRDRGLGTEAFF
TRBJ1-5,TRBV5-1,.,.,TGCGCCAGCAGCTTGGAACAAAATCAGCCCCAGCATTTT,CASSLEQNQPQHF
TRBJ2-1,TRBV28,.,.,TGTGCCAGCAAGTGGGGCCACAATGAGCAGTTCTTC,CASKWGHNEQFF
TRBJ1-1,TRBV19,.,.,TGTGCCAGTAGTGATCCAGGGACTTTGAACACTGAAGCTTTCTTT,CASSDPGTLNTEAFF
TRBJ2-3,TRBV5-1,TRBD2,.,TGCGCCAGCAGCTCTAGCGGGGTCCCCACAGATACGCAGTATTTT,CASSSSGVPTDTQYF
TRBJ1-5,TRBV18,.,.,TGTGCCAGCTCATCTAATCAGGGAAGCAATCAGCCCCAGCATTTT,CASSSNQGSNQPQHF
TRBJ2-3,TRBV9,TRBD2,.,TGTGCCAGCAGCCCCTCGACTAGCGGGGGTGGGGATACGCAGTATTTT,CASSPSTSGGGDTQYF
TRBJ1-5,TRBV28,TRBD1,few,TGTGCCAGCAGTTTATGGACAGGGGTCGAGGACAATCAGCCCCAGCATTTT,CASSLWTGVEDNQPQHF
TRBJ2-7,TRBV3-1/TRBV3-2,.,.,TGTGCCAGCAGCCAGGGCCCGGGAGTCTACGAGCAGTACTTC,CASSQGPGVYEQYF
TRBJ1-1,TRBV12-3/TRBV12-4,TRBD1,once,TGTGCCAGCAGCCAGGGGACAGGGGGCAGAGCTTTCTTT,CASSQGTGGRAFF
TRBJ2-2,TRBV10-3,TRBD1,.,TGTGCCATCAGGACAGACAGGGGCGACGGGGAGCTGTTTTTT,CAIRTDRGDGELFF
TRBJ1-2,TRBV6-5,TRBD1,.,TGTGCCAGCAGCAGCGGACAGGGCATCTATGGCTACACCTTC,CASSSGQGIYGYTF
TRBJ2-5,TRBV14,TRBD1,.,TGTGCCAGCAGCCAAGGAGGGACAGCACAAGAGACCCAGTACTTC,CASSQGGTAQETQYF
TRBJ1-6,TRBV12-3/TRBV12-4,TRBD1,few,TGTGCCAGCAGTGCAGGGGGGAATTCACCCCTCCACTTT,CASSAGGNSPLHF
TRBJ2-5,TRBV2,TRBD2,.,TGTGCCAGCAGTGAAACCCCCGGGACTACGGGGACCCAGTACTTC,CASSETPGTTGTQYF
TRBJ2-7,TRBV6-1,TRBD2,once,TGTGCCAGCAGTGACCGTAGCGGGAGAGAGGAGCAGTACTTC,CASSDRSGREEQYF
TRBJ2-1,TRBV7-2,.,.,TGTGCCAGCAGCCTAGCGTTTAGCTCCTACAATGAGCAGTTCTTC,CASSLAFSSYNEQFF
TRBJ2-2,TRBV5-1,TRBD1,.,TGCGCCAGCAGCCCGGGACAGGGGGGCACCGGGGAGCTGTTTTTT,CASSPGQGGTGELFF
TRBJ2-1,TRBV29-1,.,.,TGCAGCGTTCGACCAACGGGCTCCTACAATGAGCAGTTCTTC,CSVRPTGSYNEQFF
TRBJ2-1,TRBV11-2,TRBD2,.,TGTGCCAGCAGCCCTCAGAGGACTAGCGGGAGTACCGTGCAGTTCTTC,CASSPQRTSGSTVQFF
TRBJ2-5,TRBV6-1,TRBD2,.,TGTGCCAGCAGTGAAGCGCGGACTAGCGGGAGTGGAGAGACCCAGTACTTC,CASSEARTSGSGETQYF